The 21 T cell receptor beta chains in this list originate from one sample, sequenced in a study of blood T cell repertoires in COVID-19. Clones were sequenced by immunoSEQ multiplex PCR, and TCRdb holds only the in-frame ones, with some missing. The sample lists fewer than 300,000 clones, about 86% occurring once. Sample: peripheral blood. Source of these receptors: a young woman with COVID-19, enrolled during active disease.

This chain joins TRBV25-1 and TRBJ1-4, with a possible D match to TRBD1 (5 bases). V lost 8 bases to trimming and J lost 0 bases, with 7 bases between them. The CDR3 length is 13 residues. Germline CDR1 and CDR2: MGHDK and SYGVNS. The CDR3 here is CASSRATNEKLFF. The CDR3 DNA reads TGTGCCAGCTCCAGGGCAACTAATGAAAAACTGTTTTTT.

The rearrangement joins TRBV27 to TRBJ2-1, with a possible D match to TRBD2 (6 bases). CDR1 and CDR2 from the germline V gene are MNHEY and SMNVEV (reference sequence). The CDR3 spans 15 residues. The V end lost 2 bases, the J end lost 4 bases, and 12 bases lay between the germline ends. CDR3 protein: CASSLGAGMYNEQFF. As DNA, the CDR3 is TGTGCCAGCAGTTTAGGGGCGGGGATGTACAATGAGCAGTTCTTC.

The chain has TRBV7-9 and TRBJ1-5, with TRBD1 as a possible D gene (6 bases). Germline V CDR1 and CDR2: SEHNR, FQNEAQ (reference sequence). V was pared by 4 bases and J by 4 bases, with 11 bases between. This CDR3 region has 14 residues. The CDR3 protein is CASSYSTGNQPQHF. CDR3 DNA: TGTGCCAGCAGCTACTCCACAGGGAATCAGCCCCAGCATTTT.

The chain uses TRBV5-1 and TRBJ2-7; 9 positions match TRBD1. The J segment lost 1 base and the V segment lost 0 bases, leaving 8 bases of the junction unmatched. Germline V lookup: CDR1 SGHRS, CDR2 YFSETQ. This CDR3 is built from 17 residues. Written as DNA, the CDR3 is TGCGCCAGCAGCTTGGGGCCCACCGGGACAGGGTCCTACGAGCAGTACTTC. Its translation is CASSLGPTGTGSYEQYF.

The V and J genes are TRBV5-1 and TRBJ2-1; TRBD1 matches at 7 bases. V lost 0 bases and J lost 9; bases outside the gene matches: 6. Per the germline V gene, CDR1 is SGHRS and CDR2 is YFSETQ. The CDR3 is 14 amino acids. The CDR3 reads CASSLGEQGIEQFF. Here the CDR3 DNA reads TGCGCCAGCAGCTTGGGCGAACAGGGGATTGAGCAGTTCTTC.

This sequence joins TRBV7-9 and TRBJ1-4; perhaps TRBD1 as D (5 bases). Germline assignment: CDR1 SEHNR and CDR2 FQNEAQ (reference sequence). The CDR3 runs to 15 residues. Trimming cost V 6 bases and J 3 bases, with 14 bases left between them. The CDR3 nucleotides read TGTGCCAGCAGAACCGGGGGACCGGCTAATGAAAAACTGTTTTTT. This codes for CASRTGGPANEKLFF.

The genes are TRBV7-8 and TRBJ2-5, with 9 bases identical to TRBD1. Germline-derived CDR1 and CDR2 are SGHVS and FQNEAQ. The CDR3 runs 17 residues. The V segment lost 3 bases and the J segment 5 bases; nucleotides outside the gene matches: 13. CDR3 region: CASSFWDREDNRETQYF. CDR3 in DNA: TGTGCCAGCAGCTTTTGGGACAGGGAGGATAATCGGGAGACCCAGTACTTC.

The J gene is TRBJ1-5, the V gene TRBV7-8; D gene unclear. Germline V gene sequence: CDR1 SGHVS, CDR2 FQNEAQ. Trimming pared 10 bases from V and 4 bases from J, leaving 14 bases between. The CDR3 extends over 13 amino acids. The DNA of the CDR3 is TGTGCCACCCGAGCCGGGGAAAATCAGCCCCAGCATTTT. Translated, it gives CATRAGENQPQHF.

The chain uses TRBV4-1 and TRBJ2-1, with 7 bases aligning to TRBD2. Germline loops: CDR1 MGHRA, CDR2 YSYEKL. Trimming removed 2 bases from V and 4 bases from J; junction bases left unmatched: 5. This CDR3 contains 15 residues. The CDR3 DNA is TGCGCCAGCAGCCAAAGGGCGGGGGATTACAATGAGCAGTTCTTC. It encodes CASSQRAGDYNEQFF.

The V and J genes are TRBV18 and TRBJ1-2; D is uncertain. The CDR3 is 13 amino acids. V lost 2 bases to trimming and J lost 6 bases, with 10 bases between them. Germline V gene lookup returns CDR1 KGHSH and CDR2 LQKENI. DNA for the CDR3: TGTGCCAGCTCACCATCCCTCGGGGATGGCTACACCTTC. It codes for CASSPSLGDGYTF.

J is TRBJ2-7 and V is TRBV10-3; D possibly corresponds to TRBD1 (5 bases). Trimming removed 0 bases from V and 2 bases from J, with 11 bases in between. The CDR3 consists of 15 residues. The germline gives CDR1 ENHRY, CDR2 SYGVKD. The CDR3, as DNA: TGTGCCATCAGTGAGTCGACCAGCAGGGCCTACGAGCAGTACTTC. This codes for CAISESTSRAYEQYF.

This rearrangement joins TRBV27 to TRBJ1-2; possible D gene TRBD1, 6 bases. The CDR3 runs 13 residues. The germline CDR1 and CDR2 sequences are MNHEY and SMNVEV (reference sequence). The V gene lost 3 bases and the J gene lost 6 bases, with 11 bases spanning the gap. The CDR3 DNA follows: TGTGCCAGCAGTTTCAGGGGAGGGGATGGCTACACCTTC. Its translation is CASSFRGGDGYTF.

This sequence joins TRBV30 and TRBJ1-6, with D possibly TRBD1 on 6 matching bases. The CDR3 length is 15 residues. In germline, CDR1 is GTSNPN, CDR2 SVGIG (reference sequence). Trimming left V 5 bases short and J 9 bases short, with 20 bases between. The CDR3, as DNA: TGTGCCTGGGACGGCAGGGGCTTGAAGGGTTCACCCCTCCACTTT. Its protein product is CAWDGRGLKGSPLHF.

The chain is built from TRBV19 and TRBJ2-2, with 9 bases identical to TRBD2. Germline lookup yields CDR1 LNHDA and CDR2 SQIVND (reference sequence). This CDR3 contains 16 residues. Germline trimming cut 4 bases from V and 2 bases from J; bases unmatched to any gene: 5. DNA for the CDR3: TGTGCCAGTAGTACCGAGCGGGGGGCCAACACCGGGGAGCTGTTTTTT. It encodes CASSTERGANTGELFF.

This rearrangement joins TRBV2 to TRBJ1-2; D is uncertain. Germline V lookup: CDR1 SNHLY, CDR2 FYNNEI. The CDR3 covers 12 residues. The V end was cut by 8 bases, the J end by 4 bases, with 11 bases between. The CDR3 here is CASSGSTYGYTF. CDR3 in DNA: TGTGCCAGCTCCGGGTCTACCTATGGCTACACCTTC.

The V call is TRBV7-2, the J call TRBJ2-1; 7 nucleotides line up with TRBD1. From germline, CDR1 is SGHTA and CDR2 FQGNSA. Trimming took 7 bases from V and 10 from J; bases not matched to a gene: 16. The CDR3 sequence is 15 residues long. The CDR3 sequence is CASTLLDRVNREQFF. The CDR3 DNA reads TGTGCCAGCACCCTTCTTGACAGGGTAAATCGCGAGCAGTTCTTC.

This sequence joins TRBV5-1 and TRBJ2-7; a possible D gene is TRBD1 (6 bases). CDR3 size: 15 residues. Trimming removed 0 bases at V and 2 bases at J, with 12 bases between. CDR1 is SGHRS and CDR2 is YFSETQ in the germline V gene. The CDR3 sequence: CASSLETGNPYEQYF. CDR3 DNA: TGCGCCAGCAGCTTGGAAACAGGGAATCCCTACGAGCAGTACTTC.

The chain combines TRBV27 with TRBJ1-2, with TRBD1 matching 10 bases. The J segment lost 5 bases and the V segment lost 6 bases, leaving 9 bases of the junction unmatched. The CDR3 length is 15 residues. CDR1 is MNHEY, CDR2 SMNVEV, per germline (reference sequence). The CDR3 DNA sequence: TGTGCCAGCAGCCCCGGGACAGGGGTAGGGTATGGCTACACCTTC. Translation gives CASSPGTGVGYGYTF.

The chain has TRBV19 and TRBJ2-5; the D gene is possibly TRBD2 (7 bases). Germline values: CDR1 LNHDA, CDR2 SQIVND (reference sequence). This CDR3 is built from 15 residues. The ends were cut back, 1 base at V and 5 bases at J, with 14 bases in the middle. CDR3 nucleotides: TGTGCCAGTAGTATAGGAGGGGGGGCCTTTGAGACCCAGTACTTC. It is translated as CASSIGGGAFETQYF.

The V call is TRBV11-3, the J call TRBJ1-1; TRBD1 matches 8 bases. The germline V gene has CDR1 SGHNT and CDR2 YENEEA. V lost 4 bases to trimming and J lost 2 bases; unmatched junction nucleotides: 21. This CDR3 contains 20 residues. The DNA for the CDR3 is TGTGCCAGCAGCTCTCGGGCAGGGGGCCGCTTATGGGTACAAAACACTGAAGCTTTCTTT. Translated, it gives CASSSRAGGRLWVQNTEAFF.

This clone has only one observation. CDR3 region: CASSPGDANTGELFF. The CDR3 region has the DNA TGTGCCAGCAGCCCAGGGGACGCGAACACCGGGGAGCTGTTTTTT. The chain employs TRBV3-1 (or the pseudogene TRBV3-2) and TRBJ2-2; TRBD1 might be the D (6 bases). Trimming took 4 bases from V and 0 from J, leaving 9 bases between them. The CDR3 totals 15 residues. Germline CDR1 LGHDT, CDR2 YNNKEL (reference sequence).